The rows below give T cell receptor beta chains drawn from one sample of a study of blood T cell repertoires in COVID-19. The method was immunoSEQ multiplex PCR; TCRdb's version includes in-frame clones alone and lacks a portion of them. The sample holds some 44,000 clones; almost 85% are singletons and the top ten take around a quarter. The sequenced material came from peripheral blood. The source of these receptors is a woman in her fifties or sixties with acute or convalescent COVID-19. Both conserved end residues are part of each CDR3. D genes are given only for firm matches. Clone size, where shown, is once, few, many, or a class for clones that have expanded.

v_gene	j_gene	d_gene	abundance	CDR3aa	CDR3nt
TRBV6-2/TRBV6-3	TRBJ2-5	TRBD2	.	CASSYPTGGETQYF	TGTGCCAGCAGTTACCCAACGGGAGGGGAGACCCAGTACTTC
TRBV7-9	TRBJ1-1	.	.	CATGRGPNTEAFF	TGTGCCACAGGGAGGGGCCCGAACACTGAAGCTTTCTTT
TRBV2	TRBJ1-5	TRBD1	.	CASRAGTGVQPQHF	TGTGCCAGCAGAGCCGGGACAGGGGTTCAGCCCCAGCATTTT
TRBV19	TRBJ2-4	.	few	CASSIGRAPKNIQYF	TGTGCCAGTAGTATAGGGAGGGCACCCAAAAACATTCAGTACTTC
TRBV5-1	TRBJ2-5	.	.	CASSLEEGLETQYF	TGCGCCAGCAGCTTGGAAGAGGGTTTGGAGACCCAGTACTTC
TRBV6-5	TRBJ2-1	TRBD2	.	CASSHGTSGGREQFF	TGTGCCAGCAGCCACGGGACTAGCGGGGGGCGGGAGCAGTTCTTC
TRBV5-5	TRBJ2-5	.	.	CASSLGSQETQYF	TGTGCCAGCAGCTTGGGTTCTCAAGAGACCCAGTACTTC
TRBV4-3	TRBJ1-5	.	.	CASSHYAEGNWPQHF	TGCGCCAGCAGCCACTACGCGGAGGGGAATTGGCCCCAGCATTTT
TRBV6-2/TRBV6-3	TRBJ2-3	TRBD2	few	CASSWTSGGARNTQYF	TGTGCCAGCAGTTGGACTAGCGGGGGGGCCCGGAATACGCAGTATTTT
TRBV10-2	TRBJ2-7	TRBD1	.	CASRAGTGATYEQYF	TGCGCCAGCAGAGCCGGGACAGGGGCTACCTACGAGCAGTACTTC
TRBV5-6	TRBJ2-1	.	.	CASSPDGGYNEQFF	TGTGCCAGCAGCCCGGACGGAGGATACAATGAGCAGTTCTTC
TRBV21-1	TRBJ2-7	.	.	CASSKLDYEQYF	TGTGCCAGCAGCAAACTAGACTACGAGCAGTACTTC
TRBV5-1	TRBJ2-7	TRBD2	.	CASSLARGGPYEQYF	TGCGCCAGCAGCTTGGCTCGGGGGGGCCCCTACGAGCAGTACTTC
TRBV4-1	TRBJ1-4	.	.	CASSQDSAAGAFEKLFF	TGCGCCAGCAGCCAAGACTCTGCGGCAGGGGCCTTTGAAAAACTGTTTTTT
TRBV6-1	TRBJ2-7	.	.	CASSDWQFEQYF	TGTGCCAGCAGTGATTGGCAGTTCGAGCAGTACTTC
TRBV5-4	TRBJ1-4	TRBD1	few	CASSLGQGATNEKLFF	TGTGCCAGCAGCTTGGGACAGGGGGCCACTAATGAAAAACTGTTTTTT
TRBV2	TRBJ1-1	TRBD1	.	CASRGDRGNTEAFF	TGTGCCAGCAGAGGAGACAGGGGGAACACTGAAGCTTTCTTT
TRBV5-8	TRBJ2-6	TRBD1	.	CASRVYGTVVSGANVLTF	TGTGCCAGCAGGGTTTACGGGACAGTTGTCTCTGGGGCCAACGTCCTGACTTTC
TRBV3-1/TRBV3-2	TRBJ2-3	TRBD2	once	CASSNGGIFTDTQYF	TGTGCCAGCAGCAACGGGGGGATATTCACAGATACGCAGTATTTT
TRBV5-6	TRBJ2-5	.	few	CASANRLVQRQETQYF	TGTGCCAGCGCAAACCGGTTAGTTCAGCGGCAAGAGACCCAGTACTTC
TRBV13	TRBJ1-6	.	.	CASSRGASHSPLHF	TGTGCCAGCAGCCGCGGCGCTTCCCATTCACCCCTCCACTTT
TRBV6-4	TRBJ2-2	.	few	CASSQGQNTGELFF	TGTGCCAGCAGTCAGGGACAAAACACCGGGGAGCTGTTTTTT
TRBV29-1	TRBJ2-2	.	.	CSVNIHTGELFF	TGCAGCGTTAACATCCACACCGGGGAGCTGTTTTTT
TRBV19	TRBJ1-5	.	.	CASSIEGTRNQPQHF	TGTGCCAGTAGTATTGAGGGCACGCGCAATCAGCCCCAGCATTTT
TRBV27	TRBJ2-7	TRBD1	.	CASSFLGQVLPYEQYF	TGTGCCAGCAGTTTTTTAGGACAGGTACTTCCCTACGAGCAGTACTTC
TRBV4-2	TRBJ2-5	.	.	CASSQEGGTVFQETQYF	TGTGCCAGCAGCCAAGAGGGCGGGACCGTATTCCAAGAGACCCAGTACTTC
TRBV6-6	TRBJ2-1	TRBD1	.	CASSLLTGGGEQFF	TGTGCCAGCAGCCTATTAACAGGGGGTGGTGAGCAGTTCTTC
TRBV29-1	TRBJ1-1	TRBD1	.	CSVEDGGGAFTEAFF	TGCAGCGTTGAAGATGGAGGGGGCGCGTTCACTGAAGCTTTCTTT
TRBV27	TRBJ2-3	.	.	CASSLYGRVGSADTQYF	TGTGCCAGCAGTTTATATGGCAGGGTAGGATCCGCAGATACGCAGTATTTT
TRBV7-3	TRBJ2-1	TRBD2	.	CASSLNGGAVNEQFF	TGTGCCAGCAGCTTAAACGGGGGGGCCGTCAATGAGCAGTTCTTC
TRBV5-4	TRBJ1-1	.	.	CASSGGGGLPFF	TGTGCCAGCAGCGGGGGAGGGGGTCTGCCTTTCTTT
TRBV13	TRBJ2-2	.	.	CASSLAQITNTGELFF	TGTGCCAGCAGCTTAGCACAGATTACGAACACCGGGGAGCTGTTTTTT
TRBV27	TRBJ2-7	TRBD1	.	CASSRGTGNAYEQYF	TGTGCCAGCAGTAGAGGGACAGGGAATGCCTACGAGCAGTACTTC
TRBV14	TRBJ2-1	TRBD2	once	CASSQTRGGRNWEQFF	TGTGCCAGCAGCCAAACACGGGGGGGCCGGAATTGGGAGCAGTTCTTC
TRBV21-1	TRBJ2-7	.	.	CASSKRLGRGLLHEQYF	TGTGCCAGCAGCAAACGTTTGGGCAGGGGGCTACTTCACGAGCAGTACTTC
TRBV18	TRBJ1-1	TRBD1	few	CASSPVEGAQAFF	TGTGCCAGCTCACCGGTCGAGGGGGCACAAGCTTTCTTT
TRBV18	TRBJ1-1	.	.	CASSEQNTEAFF	TGTGCCAGCTCCGAGCAGAACACTGAAGCTTTCTTT
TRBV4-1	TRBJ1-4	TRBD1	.	CASRSETGGDEKLFF	TGCGCCAGCCGTTCAGAAACAGGGGGCGATGAAAAACTGTTTTTT